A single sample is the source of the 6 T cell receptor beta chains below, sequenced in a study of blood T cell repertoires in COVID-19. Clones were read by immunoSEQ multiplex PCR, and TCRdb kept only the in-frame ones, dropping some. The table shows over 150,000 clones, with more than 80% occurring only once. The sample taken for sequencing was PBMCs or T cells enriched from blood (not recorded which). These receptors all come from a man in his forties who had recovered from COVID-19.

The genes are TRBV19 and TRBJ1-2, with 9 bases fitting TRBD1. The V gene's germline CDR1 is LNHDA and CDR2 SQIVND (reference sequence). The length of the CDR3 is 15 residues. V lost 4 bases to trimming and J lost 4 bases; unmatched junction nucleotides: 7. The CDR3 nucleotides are TGTGCCAGTAGTACCCGGGACAGGGACGGCTATGGCTACACCTTC. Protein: CASSTRDRDGYGYTF.

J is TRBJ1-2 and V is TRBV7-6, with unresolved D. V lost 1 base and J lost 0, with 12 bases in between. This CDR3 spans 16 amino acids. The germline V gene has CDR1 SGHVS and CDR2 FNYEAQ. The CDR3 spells CASSLGVGEANYGYTF. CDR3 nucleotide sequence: TGTGCCAGCAGCTTAGGGGTTGGCGAGGCTAACTATGGCTACACCTTC.

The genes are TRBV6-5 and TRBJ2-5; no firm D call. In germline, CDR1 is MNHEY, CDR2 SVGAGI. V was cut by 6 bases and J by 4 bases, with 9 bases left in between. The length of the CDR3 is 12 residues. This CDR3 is CASSHGVETQYF. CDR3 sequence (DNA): TGTGCCAGCAGCCACGGAGTAGAGACCCAGTACTTC.

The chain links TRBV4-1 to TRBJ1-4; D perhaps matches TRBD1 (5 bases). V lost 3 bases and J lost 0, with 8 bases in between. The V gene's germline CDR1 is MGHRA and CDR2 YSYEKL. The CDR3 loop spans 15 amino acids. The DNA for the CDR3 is TGCGCCAGCAGCCAGACAGACACAACTAATGAAAAACTGTTTTTT. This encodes CASSQTDTTNEKLFF.

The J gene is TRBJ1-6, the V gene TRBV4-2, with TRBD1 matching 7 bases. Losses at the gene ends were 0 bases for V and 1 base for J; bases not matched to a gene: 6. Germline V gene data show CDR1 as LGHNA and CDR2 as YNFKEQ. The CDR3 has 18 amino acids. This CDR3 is CASSQEEGARSYNSPLHF. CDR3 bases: TGTGCCAGCAGCCAAGAGGAGGGGGCAAGGTCCTATAATTCACCCCTCCACTTT.

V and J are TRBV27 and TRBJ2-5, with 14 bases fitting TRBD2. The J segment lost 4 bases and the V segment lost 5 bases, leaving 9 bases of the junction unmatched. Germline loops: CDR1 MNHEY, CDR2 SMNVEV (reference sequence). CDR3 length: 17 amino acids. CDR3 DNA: TGTGCCAGCAGTGGAAGGCTCGGACTAGCGGGAGGAGAGACCCAGTACTTC. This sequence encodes CASSGRLGLAGGETQYF.